These 22 T cell receptor beta chains came from one sample sequenced in a study of post-analysis software for immune sequencing data. Libraries were made from TCR beta cDNA, and they carried unique molecular identifiers. TCRdb independently ran MiXCR on the PCR reads; one entry per CDR3 protein. The repertoire has about 820,000 distinct CDR3 sequences, approximately 50% of them found once; the top ten carry 4.6%. Study-level results: Five or six TRBV segments, TRBV5-6, TRBV5-1 and TRBV20-1 among them, were found more frequent in patients than controls.

These receptors have no known antigen. The material sequenced was blood. These TCRs come from a girl under 18 with multiple sclerosis.

The CDR3 DNA reads TGCAGTGCTAGAGCGACTAGCGGGCCCTACAATGAGCAGTTCTTC. It yields the protein CSARATSGPYNEQFF. This rearrangement joins TRBV20-1 to TRBJ2-1, with 10 bases aligning to TRBD2. Looked up from germline, CDR1 is DFQATT and CDR2 is SNEGSKA (reference sequence). The V gene end was trimmed by 1 base and the J gene end by 2 bases; junction bases not matched to a gene: 2. The CDR3 length is 15 residues.

The chain combines TRBV6-5 with TRBJ2-3, with 10 bases fitting TRBD2. From germline, CDR1 is MNHEY and CDR2 SVGAGI. The CDR3 is 17 residues long. The V segment lost 2 bases and the J segment 0 bases; nucleotides outside the gene matches: 5. The CDR3 is CASSYASGGKSTDTQYF. The DNA of the CDR3 is TGTGCCAGCAGTTACGCTAGCGGGGGAAAGAGCACAGATACGCAGTATTTT.

The rearrangement joins TRBV5-1 to TRBJ2-6, with D unresolved. This CDR3 has 15 residues. The germline V gene encodes CDR1 SGHRS and CDR2 YFSETQ. The V end was cut by 3 bases, the J end by 6 bases, with 13 bases between. The CDR3 is CASSWAGRQANVLTF. DNA for the CDR3: TGCGCCAGCAGCTGGGCCGGTCGGCAGGCCAACGTCCTGACTTTC.

This chain connects TRBV5-1 to TRBJ1-1; the match to TRBD1 covers 8 bases. CDR3 length: 15 residues. Germline CDR1 reads SGHRS; CDR2 reads YFSETQ. The junction had 15 bases not matched to a gene; V was cut back by 4 bases and J by 10 bases. In DNA form, the CDR3 reads TGCGCCAGCAGCCCAGGACAGGGAATTGAGTGGGTAGCTTTCTTT. Its protein product is CASSPGQGIEWVAFF.

The chain carries TRBV10-3 and TRBJ2-1, with D tentatively TRBD1 (5 bases). The CDR3 has 15 residues. Trimming cost V 6 bases and J 1 base, with 13 bases left between them. Germline V gene data show CDR1 as ENHRY and CDR2 as SYGVKD. The CDR3 region is CAIREQVVSYNEQFF. Written as DNA, the CDR3 is TGTGCCATCAGGGAACAGGTGGTTTCCTACAATGAGCAGTTCTTC.

The chain is built from TRBV29-1 and TRBJ2-7, with D possibly being TRBD2 (6 bases). The J call may be in error: the DNA end matches TRBJ2-5 better. This CDR3 comprises 12 residues. Germline V lookup: CDR1 SQVTM, CDR2 ANQGSEA. The CDR3 bases are TGCAGCGTCATAGTCAGCGGGGAGACCCAGTACTTC. It yields the protein CSVIVSGETQYF.

The CDR3, as DNA: TGCAGTGCTTTAGCGGGAGCCTACGAGCAGTACTTC. Protein product: CSALAGAYEQYF. The rearrangement uses TRBV20-1 and TRBJ2-5; 9 positions match TRBD2. The better agreement between TRBJ2-7 and the DNA end casts doubt on the J call. This CDR3 region has 12 residues. CDR1 is DFQATT, CDR2 SNEGSKA, per germline (reference sequence).

J is TRBJ1-6 and V is TRBV6-2 or TRBV6-3; D call uncertain. Germline V lookup: CDR1 MNHEY, CDR2 SVGEGT. With 1 base removed from V and 7 bases from J, the gap between germline ends came to 11 bases. The CDR3 is made up of 15 amino acids. For the CDR3, the DNA is TGTGCCAGCAGTTACTGGTCAGCGCCCAATTCACCCCTCCACTTT. It yields the protein CASSYWSAPNSPLHF.

This clonotype appeared once. This rearrangement joins TRBV28 to TRBJ2-7; D possibly uses TRBD1 or TRBD2 (5 bases each). The CDR3 extends over 14 amino acids. The V end was cut by 3 bases, the J end by 5 bases, with 14 bases between. Germline CDR1 and CDR2: MDHEN and SYDVKM. CDR3 protein: CASSLRGFGDEQYF. CDR3 coding DNA: TGTGCCAGCAGTTTGAGGGGATTTGGCGACGAGCAGTACTTC.

This clonotype was seen just once. The gene calls are TRBV30 and TRBJ1-2; no definite D call. The CDR3 is 16 amino acids. CDR1 GTSNPN and CDR2 SVGIG come from the germline V gene (reference sequence). Trimming shortened V by 0 bases and J by 2 bases, and 16 bases separated the two germline ends. CDR3 loop: CAWSVGGHRRNYGYTF. As DNA, the CDR3 is TGTGCCTGGAGTGTAGGAGGTCATCGCAGAAACTATGGCTACACCTTC.

In this sample, this clonotype turned up a few times. The V and J genes are TRBV6-5 and TRBJ2-6; D is uncertain. The germline V gene encodes CDR1 MNHEY and CDR2 SVGAGI. This CDR3 contains 13 residues. With 6 bases removed from V and 0 bases from J, the gap between germline ends came to 3 bases. This chain's CDR3 is CASRNSGANVLTF. The DNA of the CDR3 is TGTGCCAGCAGGAACTCTGGGGCCAACGTCCTGACTTTC.

This clonotype came up a few times. This chain connects TRBV15 to TRBJ2-5; D tentatively reads TRBD1 or TRBD2 (5 bases each). V lost 3 bases to trimming and J lost 1 base, with 9 bases between them. CDR3 size: 14 residues. Germline V CDR1 and CDR2: LNHNV, YYDKDF (reference sequence). Here the CDR3 reads CATSRAGTQETQYF. CDR3 bases: TGTGCCACCAGCAGGGCCGGGACCCAAGAGACCCAGTACTTC.

V and J are TRBV20-1 and TRBJ2-3; D gene unclear. Between the trimmed V and J ends, which lost 0 bases and 2 bases, there was a span of 9 bases. The V gene's germline CDR1 is DFQATT and CDR2 SNEGSKA (reference sequence). This CDR3 region has 14 residues. CDR3 sequence: CSARDSAHTDTQYF. The CDR3 DNA is TGCAGTGCTAGAGATTCAGCGCACACAGATACGCAGTATTTT.

This chain links TRBV9 with TRBJ2-1; D unresolved. Germline-derived CDR1 and CDR2 are SGDLS and YYNGEE. CDR3 size: 14 residues. The V end lost 1 base, the J end lost 6 bases, and 11 bases lay between the germline ends. The CDR3 nucleotides read TGTGCCAGCAGCGTAAGTGTCGTCGCCAATGAGCAGTTCTTC. Translating gives CASSVSVVANEQFF.

The chain employs TRBV4-1 and TRBJ2-4, with TRBD2 matching 7 bases. TRBJ2-7 matches the DNA end more closely, so the J call is doubtful. This CDR3 has 15 residues. From germline, CDR1 is MGHRA and CDR2 YSYEKL. Here the CDR3 reads CASSQEGLLAYEQYF. DNA for the CDR3: TGCGCCAGCAGCCAAGAGGGACTACTAGCCTACGAGCAGTACTTC.

CDR3 sequence: CASSDPPRVLAKNIQYF. The CDR3 DNA sequence: TGTGCCAGCAGTGACCCCCCCAGGGTACTAGCCAAAAACATTCAGTACTTC. This chain uses TRBV25-1 with TRBJ2-4, with D tentatively TRBD1 (5 bases). V shed 3 bases and J shed 0 bases, with 15 bases lying between them. Germline V gene sequence: CDR1 MGHDK, CDR2 SYGVNS. The CDR3 loop spans 17 amino acids.

V and J are TRBV4-1 and TRBJ1-1, with D unresolved. The CDR3 has 14 amino acids. Germline V CDR1 and CDR2: MGHRA, YSYEKL. V lost 0 bases and J 3 bases, leaving 8 bases between the germline ends. CDR3 residues: CASSQDLPDTEAFF. In DNA form, the CDR3 reads TGCGCCAGCAGCCAAGATCTTCCGGACACTGAAGCTTTCTTT.

The CDR3 region has the DNA TGCAGTGCTTTACTAGCGGGAGGTTCTAACATTCAGTACTTC. This encodes CSALLAGGSNIQYF. This chain connects TRBV20-1 to TRBJ2-4; 12 bases map to TRBD2. The germline V gene encodes CDR1 DFQATT and CDR2 SNEGSKA (reference sequence). The CDR3 loop spans 14 amino acids. V was clipped by 5 bases and J by 7 bases; unmatched bases: 6.

The rearrangement uses TRBV29-1 and TRBJ2-5, with 7 nucleotides matching TRBD2. The J call may not be correct, given that the DNA end is closer to TRBJ2-7. Germline lookup yields CDR1 SQVTM and CDR2 ANQGSEA. The CDR3 is 18 amino acids. The CDR3: CSVVGRVQTGPQAYEQYF. CDR3 nucleotide sequence: TGCAGCGTTGTGGGGAGGGTCCAGACCGGGCCCCAGGCCTACGAGCAGTACTTC.

This clonotype was counted only a few times. The V call is TRBV5-1, the J call TRBJ2-6; D is uncertain. The CDR3 contains 15 residues. The germline V gene encodes CDR1 SGHRS and CDR2 YFSETQ. V was clipped by 0 bases and J by 2 bases, with 6 bases between them. The DNA for the CDR3 is TGCGCCAGCAGCTTGGTCGAGGCTGGGGCCAACGTCCTGACTTTC. It codes for CASSLVEAGANVLTF.

This clonotype occurred once. The chain links TRBV6-5 to TRBJ2-7, with D possibly called TRBD1 or TRBD2 (5 bases each). The CDR3 contains 16 residues. Germline CDR1 is MNHEY and CDR2 is SVGAGI. Trimming shortened V by 6 bases and J by 1 base, and 19 bases separated the two germline ends. CDR3 coding DNA: TGTGCCAGCAGCCCCGCTCTAGGTGGGGGATCCTACGAGCAGTACTTC. It specifies CASSPALGGGSYEQYF.

The V gene is TRBV5-1, the J gene TRBJ2-5; D may be TRBD2 (6 bases). The CDR3 is made up of 15 amino acids. Trimming took 4 bases from V and 5 from J, leaving 18 bases between them. Germline V gene lookup returns CDR1 SGHRS and CDR2 YFSETQ. Here the CDR3 DNA reads TGCGCCAGCAGCCCTTACCAAGGCGGGACTGAGACCCAGTACTTC. Protein product: CASSPYQGGTETQYF. The entire variable domain, with the rest obtained from reference TRBV5-1 and TRBJ2-5, is as follows: KAGVTQTPRYLIKTRGQQVTLSCSPISGHRSVSWYQQTPGQGLQFLFEYFSETQRNKGNFPGRFSGRQFSNSRSEMNVSTLELGDSALYLCASSPYQGGTETQYFGPGTRLLVL.